The sequence of this T cell receptor (beta chain) was determined in a study of blood T cell repertoires in COVID-19. Overall study context: Samples taken during acute and convalescent COVID-19 were collected in the United States, Italy and Spain. T cells, B-cell-depleted T cells, or PBMCs provided the cDNA or gDNA that served as material.

Here immunoSEQ multiplex PCR was the method, and the copy in TCRdb shows in-frame clones only, minus some. The sample consists of about 220,000 clones, 84% of them appearing once. This CDR3 has 19 residues. V lost 3 bases and J lost 4; bases outside the gene matches: 16. Germline CDR1 MNHNS, CDR2 SASEGT. The V call is TRBV6-1, the J call TRBJ2-7; 12 bases are shared with TRBD1. The receptor's source is a man aged 25 to 40 with active or convalescent COVID-19. Sequenced input: peripheral blood. In DNA form, the CDR3 reads TGTGCCAGCAGTGAGGAAGAGGGGACAGGGGGCAAATTCGGGTACGAGCAGTACTTC. Its translation is CASSEEEGTGGKFGYEQYF.